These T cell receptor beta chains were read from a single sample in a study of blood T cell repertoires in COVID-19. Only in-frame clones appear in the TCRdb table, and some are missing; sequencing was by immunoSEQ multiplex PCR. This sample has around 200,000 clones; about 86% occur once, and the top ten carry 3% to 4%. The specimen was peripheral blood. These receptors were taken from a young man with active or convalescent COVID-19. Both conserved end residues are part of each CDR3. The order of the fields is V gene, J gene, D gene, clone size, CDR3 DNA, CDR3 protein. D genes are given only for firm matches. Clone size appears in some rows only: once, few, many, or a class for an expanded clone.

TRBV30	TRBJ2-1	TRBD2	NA	TGTGCCTGGATACCTAGCGGGGGCTACAATGAGCAGTTCTTC	CAWIPSGGYNEQFF
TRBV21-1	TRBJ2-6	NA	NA	TGTGCCAGCGGGAGGATCGGGACAGGGGGTTGTAGGGCCAACGTCCTGACTTTC	CASGRIGTGGCRANVLTF
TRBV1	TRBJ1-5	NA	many	TGCACCAGCAGCCAAGAGGCCTGGAATCAGCCCCAGCATTTT	CTSSQEAWNQPQHF
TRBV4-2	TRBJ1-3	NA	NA	TGTGCCAGCAGCCAAGAAGACAGTGCCAGTAACACCATATATTTT	CASSQEDSASNTIYF
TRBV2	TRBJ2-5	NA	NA	TGTGCCAGCAGTTCCCAGGGGGAGACCCAGTACTTC	CASSSQGETQYF
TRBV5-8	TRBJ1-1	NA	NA	TGTGCCAGCAGCCCGGGTTACAGGGCTACTGAAGCTTTCTTT	CASSPGYRATEAFF
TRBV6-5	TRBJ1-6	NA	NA	TGTGCCAGCAGTTACTCCCAGTGGGCGCCCCTCCACTTT	CASSYSQWAPLHF
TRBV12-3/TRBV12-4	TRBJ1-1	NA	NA	TGTGCCAGCGGTCGGGAGAACACTGAAGCTTTCTTT	CASGRENTEAFF
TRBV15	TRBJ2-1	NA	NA	TGTGCCACCAGTCCAACCCGGGGAAACAATGAGCAGTTCTTC	CATSPTRGNNEQFF
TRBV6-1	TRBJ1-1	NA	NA	TGTGCCAGCAGTGTCGGGGGGGGGAACACTGAAGCTTTCTTT	CASSVGGGNTEAFF
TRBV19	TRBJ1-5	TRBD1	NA	TGTGCCAGTAGGACAGGGGGCAATCAGCCCCAGCATTTT	CASRTGGNQPQHF
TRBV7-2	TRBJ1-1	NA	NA	TGTGCCAGCAGCCGGGACACCGGGACGACTGAAGCTTTCTTT	CASSRDTGTTEAFF
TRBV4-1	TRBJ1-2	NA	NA	TGCGCCAGCAGCCAAGACGATGCAGGGAACTATGGCTACACCTTC	CASSQDDAGNYGYTF
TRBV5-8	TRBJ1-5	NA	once	TGTGCCAGCAGCTCTCCGGGGCAGGGGATTTCTCAGCCCCAGCATTTT	CASSSPGQGISQPQHF
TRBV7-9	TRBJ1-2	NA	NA	TGTGCCAGCAGCTTACTGACAGGAAACTATGGCTACACCTTC	CASSLLTGNYGYTF
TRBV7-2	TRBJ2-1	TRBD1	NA	TGTGCCAGCGGAACGGGACAGGGGTACAATGAGCAGTTCTTC	CASGTGQGYNEQFF
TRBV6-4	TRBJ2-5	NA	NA	TGTGCCAGCAGGGTGGGGGGTCCGGAGACCCAGTACTTC	CASRVGGPETQYF
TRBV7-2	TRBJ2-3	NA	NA	TGTGCCAGCAGCTTCAGTCCCGGGACAGATACGCAGTATTTT	CASSFSPGTDTQYF
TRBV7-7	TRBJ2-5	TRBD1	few	TGTGCTAGCAGCATCACAGATGTGGGACAGGGGATGACCCAGTACTTC	CASSITDVGQGMTQYF
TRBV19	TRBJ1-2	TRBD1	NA	TGTGCCACCTCGGTGGGGACAGGAGGCTATGGCTACACCTTC	CATSVGTGGYGYTF
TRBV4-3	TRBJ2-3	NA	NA	TGCGCCAGCAGCCAAGAGGGTCCGGGGATGGGCACAGATACGCAGTATTTT	CASSQEGPGMGTDTQYF
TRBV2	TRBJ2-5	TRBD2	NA	TGTGCCAGCAGTGAGAGTCGGGGGGGTGAGACCCAGTACTTC	CASSESRGGETQYF
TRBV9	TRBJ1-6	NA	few	TGTGCCAGCAGCGTAGACAGGAATTCACCCCTCCACTTT	CASSVDRNSPLHF
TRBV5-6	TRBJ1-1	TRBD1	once	TGTGCCAGCAGCCTACGGACAGGGGTCACTGAAGCTTTCTTT	CASSLRTGVTEAFF
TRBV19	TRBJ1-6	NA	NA	TGTGCCAGTAGTATGGGGCAGGGGAATTCACCCCTCCACTTT	CASSMGQGNSPLHF
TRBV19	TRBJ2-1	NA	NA	TGTGCCAGTAGTATCCCACAGGGTCACAATGAGCAGTTCTTC	CASSIPQGHNEQFF
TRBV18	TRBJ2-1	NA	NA	TGTGCCAGCTCACCACGGGCCATAGGGGGGGACAATGAGCAGTTCTTC	CASSPRAIGGDNEQFF
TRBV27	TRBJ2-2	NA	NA	TGTGCCAGCAGTTTAGCGGGCGCGAACACCGGGGAGCTGTTTTTT	CASSLAGANTGELFF
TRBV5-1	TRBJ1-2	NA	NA	TGCGCCAGCAGCGCACAGGGCGGGTACTATGGCTACACCTTC	CASSAQGGYYGYTF
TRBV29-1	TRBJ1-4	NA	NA	TGCAGCGTTGAGGGGGGGGAGTTTGCAACTAATGAAAAACTGTTTTTT	CSVEGGEFATNEKLFF
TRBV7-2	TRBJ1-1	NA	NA	TGTGCCAGCAGCTTAGAAGCGAACACTGAAGCTTTCTTT	CASSLEANTEAFF
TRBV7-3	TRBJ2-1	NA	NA	TGTGCCAGCAGCTCCCTCCCCCTAGCGTCCTACAATGAGCAGTTCTTC	CASSSLPLASYNEQFF
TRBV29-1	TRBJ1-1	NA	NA	TGCAGGGCTATTTCGGACAGTACTAACACTGAAGCTTTCTTT	CRAISDSTNTEAFF
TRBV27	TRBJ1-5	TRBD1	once	TGTGCCAGCAGTTTAGGGACAGGGGTGCCCCAGCATTTT	CASSLGTGVPQHF
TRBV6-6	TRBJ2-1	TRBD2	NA	TGTGCCAGCAGTTACGCGACTAGCGGGATTTCCACTGAGCAGTTCTTC	CASSYATSGISTEQFF
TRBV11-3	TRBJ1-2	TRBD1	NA	TGTGCCAGCAGCCCCCAGGGGGCCTATGGCTACACCTTC	CASSPQGAYGYTF
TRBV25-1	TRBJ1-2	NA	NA	TGTGCCAGCAGTCTAGGACAGAGCTATGGCTACACCTTC	CASSLGQSYGYTF
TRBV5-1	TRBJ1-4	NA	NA	TGCGCCAGCAGCTTGGGGTCGCAGGGTGGAACTAATGAAAAACTGTTTTTT	CASSLGSQGGTNEKLFF
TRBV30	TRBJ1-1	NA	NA	TGTGCCTGGAGTGTACAAGTGTTTGAAGCTTTCTTT	CAWSVQVFEAFF
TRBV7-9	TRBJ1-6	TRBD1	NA	TGTGCCAGCAGCTCAACCGGACAGGGGTATAATTCACCCCTCCACTTT	CASSSTGQGYNSPLHF
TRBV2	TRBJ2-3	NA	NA	TGTGCCAGCAGTGTGACATCCACTAGCACAGATACGCAGTATTTT	CASSVTSTSTDTQYF
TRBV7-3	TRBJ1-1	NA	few	TGTGCCAGCAGCTTAAGGGCAGGCAGTGAAGCTTTCTTT	CASSLRAGSEAFF
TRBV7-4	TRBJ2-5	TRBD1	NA	TGTGCCAGCAGCTGCGGAGGACAGGGCAGGGTAAGGGAGACCCAGTACTTC	CASSCGGQGRVRETQYF
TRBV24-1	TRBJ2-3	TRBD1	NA	TGTGCCACCAGTGATCGGGGGACAGGGGGCACAGATACGCAGTATTTT	CATSDRGTGGTDTQYF
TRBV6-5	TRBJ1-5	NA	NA	TGTGCCAGCAGTTTCCAGGGTAATCAGCCCCAGCATTTT	CASSFQGNQPQHF
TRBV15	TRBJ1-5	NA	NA	TGTGCCACCAGCAGAGGGGGGGGATGGAATCAGCCCCAGCATTTT	CATSRGGGWNQPQHF
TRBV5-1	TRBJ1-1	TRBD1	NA	TGCGCCAGCAGCTTGGCGGGACAGGGTAGTGAAGCTTTCTTT	CASSLAGQGSEAFF
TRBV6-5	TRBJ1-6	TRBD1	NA	TGTGCCGGGGGGACAGGGGGTAATTCACCCCTCCACTTT	CAGGTGGNSPLHF
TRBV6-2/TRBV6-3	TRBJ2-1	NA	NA	TGTGCCAGCAGTTACTCGGGCGAGGGGCAGTTCTTC	CASSYSGEGQFF
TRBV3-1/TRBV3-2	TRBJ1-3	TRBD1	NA	TGTGCCAGCAGCCCAGCAGGGGGCGGTGGAAACACCATATATTTT	CASSPAGGGGNTIYF